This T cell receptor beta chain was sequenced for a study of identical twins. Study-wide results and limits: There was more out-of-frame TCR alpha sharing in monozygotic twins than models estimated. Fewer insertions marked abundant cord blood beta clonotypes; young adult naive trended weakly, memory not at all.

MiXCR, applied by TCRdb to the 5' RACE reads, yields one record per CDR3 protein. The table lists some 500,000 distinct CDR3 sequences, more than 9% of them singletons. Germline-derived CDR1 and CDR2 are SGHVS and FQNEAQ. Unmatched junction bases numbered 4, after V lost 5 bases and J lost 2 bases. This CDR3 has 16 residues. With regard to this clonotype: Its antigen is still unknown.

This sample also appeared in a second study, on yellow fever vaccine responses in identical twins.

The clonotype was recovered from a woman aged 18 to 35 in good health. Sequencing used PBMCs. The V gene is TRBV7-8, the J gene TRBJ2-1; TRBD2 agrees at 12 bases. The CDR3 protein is CASSTLAGGAYNEQFF. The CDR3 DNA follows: TGTGCCAGCAGCACGCTAGCGGGAGGGGCCTACAATGAGCAGTTCTTC. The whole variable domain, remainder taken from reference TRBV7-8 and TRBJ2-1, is GAGVSQSPRYKVAKRGQDVALRCDPISGHVSLFWYQQALGQGPEFLTYFQNEAQLDKSGLPSDRFFAERPEGSVSTLKIQRTQQEDSAVYLCASSTLAGGAYNEQFFGPGTRLTVL.